This TCR beta chain came from a study of control samples from healthy donors and cancer patients. The germline gives CDR1 GTSNPN, CDR2 SVGIG (reference sequence). The V end lost 2 bases, the J end lost 9 bases, and 16 bases lay between the germline ends. This CDR3 contains 13 residues. This clone has a handful of counts. The protocol was immunoSEQ multiplex PCR, while the TCRdb copy is restricted to in-frame clones and leaves out a portion. The sample yields 100,000 to 150,000 clones, 89% seen once. The genes are TRBV30 and TRBJ1-2; no clear D. This receptor was taken from a man aged 50 to 59 with head and neck cancer. Sequenced material: PBMCs. Here the CDR3 DNA reads TGTGCCTGGAGTCTCTCGGTGTCCCTAAGCTACACCTTC. Its translation is CAWSLSVSLSYTF.